This T cell receptor (beta chain) was observed in a study of blood T cell repertoires in COVID-19. This clone was seen only a few times. The protocol was immunoSEQ multiplex PCR, while the TCRdb copy is restricted to in-frame clones and leaves out a portion. The sample has more than 300,000 clones, around 87% seen once. Deletions cut 6 bases from V and 11 bases from J, with 22 bases between. The CDR3 is 14 residues long. In germline, CDR1 is MNHEY, CDR2 SVGAGI. The V call is TRBV6-5, the J call TRBJ1-1; tentatively, D is TRBD1 (6 bases). The sequence was obtained from a woman between 50 and 59 years old with COVID-19, enrolled during active disease. Input material: peripheral blood. DNA of the CDR3: TGTGCCAGCAGCCCCGATCGACAGGCCTGGGAGGCTTTCTTT. It specifies CASSPDRQAWEAFF.